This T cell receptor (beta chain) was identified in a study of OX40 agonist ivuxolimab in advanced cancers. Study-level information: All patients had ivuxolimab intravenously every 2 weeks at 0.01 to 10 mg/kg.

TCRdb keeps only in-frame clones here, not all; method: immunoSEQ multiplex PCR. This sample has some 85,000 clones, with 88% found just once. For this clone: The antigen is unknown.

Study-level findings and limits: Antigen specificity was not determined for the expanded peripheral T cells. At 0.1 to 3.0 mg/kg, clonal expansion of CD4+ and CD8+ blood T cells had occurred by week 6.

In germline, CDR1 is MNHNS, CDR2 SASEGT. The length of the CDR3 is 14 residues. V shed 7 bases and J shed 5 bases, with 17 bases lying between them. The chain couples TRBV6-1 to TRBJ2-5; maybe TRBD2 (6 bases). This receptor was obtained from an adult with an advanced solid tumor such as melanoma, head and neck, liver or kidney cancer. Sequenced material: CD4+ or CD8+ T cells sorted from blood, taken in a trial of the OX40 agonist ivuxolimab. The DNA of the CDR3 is TGTGCCAGCATGCGGGACCCGAAGGGGGAGACCCAGTACTTC. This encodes CASMRDPKGETQYF.